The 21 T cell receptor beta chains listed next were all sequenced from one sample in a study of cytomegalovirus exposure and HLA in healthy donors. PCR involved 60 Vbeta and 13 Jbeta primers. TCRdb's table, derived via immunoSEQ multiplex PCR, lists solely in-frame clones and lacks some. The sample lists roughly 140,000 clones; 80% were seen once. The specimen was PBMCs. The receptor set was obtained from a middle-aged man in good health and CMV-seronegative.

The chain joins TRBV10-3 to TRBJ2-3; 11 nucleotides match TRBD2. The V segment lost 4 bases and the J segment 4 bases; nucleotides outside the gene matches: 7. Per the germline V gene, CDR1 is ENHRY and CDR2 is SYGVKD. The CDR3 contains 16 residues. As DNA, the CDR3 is TGTGCCATCAGTGGTATAGCGGGGGGGCAGGCAGATACGCAGTATTTT. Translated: CAISGIAGGQADTQYF.

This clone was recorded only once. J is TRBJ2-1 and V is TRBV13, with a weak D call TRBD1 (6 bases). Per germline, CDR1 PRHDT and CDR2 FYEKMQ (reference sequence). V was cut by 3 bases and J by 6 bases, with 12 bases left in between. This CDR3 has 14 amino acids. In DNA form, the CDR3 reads TGTGCCAGCAGCTTGCAGGGGCCGGCCAATGAGCAGTTCTTC. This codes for CASSLQGPANEQFF.

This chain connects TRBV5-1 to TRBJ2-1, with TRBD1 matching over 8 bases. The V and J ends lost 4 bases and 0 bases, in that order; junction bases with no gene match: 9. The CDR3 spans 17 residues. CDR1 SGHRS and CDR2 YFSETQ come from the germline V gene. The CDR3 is CASSPRQGTGSYNEQFF. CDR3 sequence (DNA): TGCGCCAGCAGCCCGAGACAGGGGACTGGCTCCTACAATGAGCAGTTCTTC.

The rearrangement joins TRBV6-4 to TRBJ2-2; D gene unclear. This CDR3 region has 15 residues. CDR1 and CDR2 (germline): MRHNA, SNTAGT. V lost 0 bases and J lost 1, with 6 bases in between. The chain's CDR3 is CASSDSHLNTGELFF. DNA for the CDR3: TGTGCCAGCAGTGACTCGCACTTGAACACCGGGGAGCTGTTTTTT.

CDR3 nucleotides: TGTGCCAGCAGCCAAGCCCTAGGACAGGGTCGGACTGAAGCTTTCTTT. This sequence encodes CASSQALGQGRTEAFF. The J gene is TRBJ1-1, the V gene TRBV14, with TRBD1 matching 8 bases. CDR3 size: 16 residues. J gave up 5 bases and V 1 base, and 9 bases lay outside the gene matches. In germline, CDR1 is SGHDN, CDR2 FVKESK.

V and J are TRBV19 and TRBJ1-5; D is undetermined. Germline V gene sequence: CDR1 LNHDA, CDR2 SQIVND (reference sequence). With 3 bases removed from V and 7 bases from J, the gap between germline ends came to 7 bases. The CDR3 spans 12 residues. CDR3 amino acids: CASSISTQPQHF. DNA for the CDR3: TGTGCCAGTAGTATTAGTACCCAGCCCCAGCATTTT.

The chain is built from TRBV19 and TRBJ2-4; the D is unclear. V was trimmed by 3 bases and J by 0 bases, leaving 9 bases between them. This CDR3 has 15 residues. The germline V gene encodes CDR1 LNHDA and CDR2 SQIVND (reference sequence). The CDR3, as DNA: TGTGCCAGTAGTATGGGCAATATAGCCAAAAACATTCAGTACTTC. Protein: CASSMGNIAKNIQYF. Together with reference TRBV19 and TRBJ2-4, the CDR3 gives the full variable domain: DGGITQSPKYLFRKEGQNVTLSCEQNLNHDAMYWYRQDPGQGLRLIYYSQIVNDFQKGDIAEGYSVSREKKESFPLTVTSAQKNPTAFYLCASSMGNIAKNIQYFGAGTRLSVL.

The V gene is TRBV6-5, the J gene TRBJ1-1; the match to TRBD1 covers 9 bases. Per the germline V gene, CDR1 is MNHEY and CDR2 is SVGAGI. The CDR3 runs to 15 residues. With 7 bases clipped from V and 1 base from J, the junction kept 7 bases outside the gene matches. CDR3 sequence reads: CASIHRGRGNTEAFF. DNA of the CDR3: TGTGCCAGCATTCACAGGGGGCGAGGGAACACTGAAGCTTTCTTT.

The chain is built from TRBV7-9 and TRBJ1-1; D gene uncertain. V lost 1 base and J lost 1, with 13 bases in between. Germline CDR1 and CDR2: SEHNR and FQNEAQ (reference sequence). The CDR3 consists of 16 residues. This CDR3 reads CASSLGPKRSNTEAFF. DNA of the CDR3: TGTGCCAGCAGCTTAGGGCCCAAGAGGTCGAACACTGAAGCTTTCTTT. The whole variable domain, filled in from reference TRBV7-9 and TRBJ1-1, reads DTGVSQNPRHKITKRGQNVTFRCDPISEHNRLYWYRQTLGQGPEFLTYFQNEAQLEKSRLLSDRFSAERPKGSFSTLEIQRTEQGDSAMYLCASSLGPKRSNTEAFFGQGTRLTVV.

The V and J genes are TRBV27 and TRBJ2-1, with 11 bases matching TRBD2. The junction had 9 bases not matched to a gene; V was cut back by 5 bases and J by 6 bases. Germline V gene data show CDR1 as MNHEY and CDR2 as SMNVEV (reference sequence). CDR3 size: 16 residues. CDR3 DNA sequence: TGTGCCAGCAGTCCAATAAGACTAGCGGGGAGCAATGAGCAGTTCTTC. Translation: CASSPIRLAGSNEQFF.

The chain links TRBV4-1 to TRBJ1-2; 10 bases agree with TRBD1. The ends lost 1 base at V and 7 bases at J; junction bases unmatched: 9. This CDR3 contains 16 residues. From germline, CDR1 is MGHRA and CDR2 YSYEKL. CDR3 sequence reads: CASSQAQRTGGAGYTF. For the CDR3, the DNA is TGCGCCAGCAGCCAAGCTCAACGGACAGGGGGAGCTGGCTACACCTTC.

The CDR3 reads CASSAWRTAGNTIYF. The CDR3 DNA reads TGTGCCAGCAGCGCGTGGCGGACAGCGGGAAACACCATATATTTT. This chain links TRBV9 with TRBJ1-3, with D tentatively TRBD1 (6 bases). The ends were cut back, 3 bases at V and 4 bases at J, with 14 bases in the middle. Germline V gene data show CDR1 as SGDLS and CDR2 as YYNGEE. The CDR3 loop spans 15 amino acids.

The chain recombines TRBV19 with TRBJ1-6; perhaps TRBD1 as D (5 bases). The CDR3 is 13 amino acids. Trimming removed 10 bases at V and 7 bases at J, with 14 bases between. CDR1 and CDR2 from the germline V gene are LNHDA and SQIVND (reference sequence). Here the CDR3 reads CATQTALNSPLHF. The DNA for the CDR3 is TGTGCCACTCAGACAGCGTTAAATTCACCCCTCCACTTT.

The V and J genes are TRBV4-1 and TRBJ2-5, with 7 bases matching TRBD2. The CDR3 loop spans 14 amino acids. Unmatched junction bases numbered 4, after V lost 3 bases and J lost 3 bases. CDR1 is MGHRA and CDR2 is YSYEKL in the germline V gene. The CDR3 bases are TGCGCCAGCAGCCAGTTGGCGGGGGAAGAGACCCAGTACTTC. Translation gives CASSQLAGEETQYF.

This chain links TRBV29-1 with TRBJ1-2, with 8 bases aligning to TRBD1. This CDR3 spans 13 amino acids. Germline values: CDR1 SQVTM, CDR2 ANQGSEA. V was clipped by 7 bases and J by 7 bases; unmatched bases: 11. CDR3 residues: CSAPAGGAVGYTF. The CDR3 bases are TGCAGCGCCCCGGCAGGGGGCGCGGTTGGCTACACCTTC.

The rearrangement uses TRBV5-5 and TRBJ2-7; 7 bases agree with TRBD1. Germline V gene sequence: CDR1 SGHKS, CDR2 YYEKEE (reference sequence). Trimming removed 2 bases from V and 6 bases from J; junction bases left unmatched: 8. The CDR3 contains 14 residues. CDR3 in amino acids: CASSFYRGNPEQYF. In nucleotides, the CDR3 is TGTGCCAGCAGCTTTTACAGGGGAAATCCCGAGCAGTACTTC.

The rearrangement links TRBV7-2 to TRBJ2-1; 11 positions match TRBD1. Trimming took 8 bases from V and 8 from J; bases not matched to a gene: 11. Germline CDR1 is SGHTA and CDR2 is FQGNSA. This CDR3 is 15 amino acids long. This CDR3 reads CASGQDRGPTDEQFF. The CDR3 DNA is TGTGCCAGCGGCCAGGACAGGGGGCCAACCGATGAGCAGTTCTTC.

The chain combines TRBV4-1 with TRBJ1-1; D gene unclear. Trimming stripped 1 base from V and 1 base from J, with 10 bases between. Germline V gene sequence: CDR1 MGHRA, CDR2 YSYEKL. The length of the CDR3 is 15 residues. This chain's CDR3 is CASSQAGGGNTEAFF. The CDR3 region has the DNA TGCGCCAGCAGCCAAGCGGGCGGAGGGAACACTGAAGCTTTCTTT.

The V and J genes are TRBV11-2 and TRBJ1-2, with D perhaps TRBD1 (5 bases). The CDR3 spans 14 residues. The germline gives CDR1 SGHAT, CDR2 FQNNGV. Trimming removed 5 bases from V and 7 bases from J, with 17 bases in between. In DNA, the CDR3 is TGTGCCAGCAGCCCTCGCAGGGAGGGATCTGGCTACACCTTC. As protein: CASSPRREGSGYTF.

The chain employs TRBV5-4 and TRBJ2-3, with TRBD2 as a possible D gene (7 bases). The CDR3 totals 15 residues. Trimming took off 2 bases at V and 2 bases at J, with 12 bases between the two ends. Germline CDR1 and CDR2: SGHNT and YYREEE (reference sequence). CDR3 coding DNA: TGTGCCAGCAGCTTTGGCGGGGGCGTCACAGATACGCAGTATTTT. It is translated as CASSFGGGVTDTQYF. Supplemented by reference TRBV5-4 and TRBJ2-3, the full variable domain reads ETGVTQSPTHLIKTRGQQVTLRCSSQSGHNTVSWYQQALGQGPQFIFQYYREEENGRGNFPPRFSGLQFPNYSSELNVNALELDDSALYLCASSFGGGVTDTQYFGPGTRLTVL.

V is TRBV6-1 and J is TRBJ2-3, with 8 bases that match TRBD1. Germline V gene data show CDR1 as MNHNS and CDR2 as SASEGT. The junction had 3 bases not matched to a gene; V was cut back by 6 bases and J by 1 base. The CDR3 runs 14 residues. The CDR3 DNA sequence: TGTGCCAGCAGGACAGGGGTCGGCACAGATACGCAGTATTTT. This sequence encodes CASRTGVGTDTQYF.